A selection of T cell receptor beta chains follows, all from one sample in a study of blood T cell repertoires in COVID-19. Some clones are missing from TCRdb's copy, which holds only in-frame ones; the method was immunoSEQ multiplex PCR. Among about 110,000 clones listed, approximately 82% were seen once. Sample: peripheral blood. The receptors shown here come from an elderly woman with acute or convalescent COVID-19. The CDR3 runs from the conserved cysteine through the conserved F or W. Fields, in order: V gene, CDR3 length, clone size, D gene, J gene, CDR3 protein. A D gene is named only where the DNA matches it firmly. Size values are once, few and many counts, or a class for expanded clones, and some rows have none.

>TRBV14|15|-|TRBD1|TRBJ1-4
CASSLRTGTTEKLFF
>TRBV7-6|16|-|TRBD1|TRBJ2-5
CASSLADRGIVETQYF
>TRBV11-2|12|-|-|TRBJ2-1
CASSHLSNEQFF
>TRBV7-9|16|-|TRBD1|TRBJ1-4
CASSLASGGPNEKLFF
>TRBV11-2|14|many|-|TRBJ1-6
CASTVQSYNSPLHF
>TRBV15|13|once|-|TRBJ1-4
CATSRGVREKLFF
>TRBV6-1|14|-|-|TRBJ1-6
CASSEAPISSPLHF
>TRBV4-2|15|once|-|TRBJ1-4
CASSQDRAGGEKLFF
>TRBV13|15|-|-|TRBJ1-6
CASGSGTPYNSPLHF
>TRBV28|15|-|-|TRBJ2-5
CASSLGTTGGETQYF
>TRBV2|14|-|-|TRBJ2-7
CASSESLVTYEQYF
>TRBV10-1|16|-|TRBD1|TRBJ2-7
CASSESTGGVSYEQYF
>TRBV7-2|14|few|-|TRBJ2-7
CASSQTRSSYEQYF
>TRBV6-5|14|-|TRBD1|TRBJ2-7
CASSWAGGSYEQYF
>TRBV11-2|13|-|-|TRBJ1-1
CASSLGLNTEAFF
>TRBV7-2|14|-|TRBD1|TRBJ1-2
CASTSGTGAYGYTF
>TRBV7-6|17|-|TRBD1|TRBJ1-5
CASSPGWDRGAGQPQHF
>TRBV5-1|14|-|-|TRBJ2-7
CASSRGSRSYEQYF
>TRBV27|14|-|-|TRBJ2-1
CASSLSYARDEQFF
>TRBV28|20|-|TRBD2|TRBJ2-5
CASSLWGPPASGRAVKTQYF
>TRBV25-1|13|-|-|TRBJ2-7
CASRPWQSYEQYF
>TRBV6-5|10|-|-|TRBJ1-2
CASRAGGYTF
>TRBV4-2|14|-|-|TRBJ2-7
CASSQDRGVDEQYF
>TRBV9|19|-|TRBD1|TRBJ1-1
CASSVGLWTGGGMNTEAFF
>TRBV30|13|-|-|TRBJ1-6
CASRGEYNSPLHF
>TRBV11-2|15|few|-|TRBJ2-7
CASSFLGGAPYEQYF
>TRBV7-9|13|-|-|TRBJ1-6
CASSLDQGSPLHF
>TRBV5-5|16|-|TRBD1|TRBJ1-1
CASSNRDRGWDTEAFF
>TRBV7-2|16|-|-|TRBJ2-5
CASSTLLGGRGETQYF
>TRBV7-6|16|many|-|TRBJ2-2
CASSLQQGGRAGELFF
>TRBV7-3|16|-|TRBD2|TRBJ2-2
CASSGLAGGQAGELFF
>TRBV5-1|17|-|TRBD1|TRBJ2-5
CASSLIGTGVSTQTQYF
>TRBV6-4|14|once|TRBD1|TRBJ2-2
CASSVQGGTGELFF
>TRBV24-1|13|few|-|TRBJ2-3
CATRSSETDTQYF
>TRBV10-3|13|-|-|TRBJ2-5
CAIRTDTGETQYF
>TRBV6-1|16|-|-|TRBJ2-3
CASSEGGRLNATPQYF
>TRBV5-6|14|-|-|TRBJ2-3
CASSLTGSGDTQYF
>TRBV25-1|14|-|TRBD1|TRBJ2-5
CASSEPTGVETQYF
>TRBV7-8|15|once|TRBD2|TRBJ2-6
CASRSGGPGANVLTF
>TRBV30|13|-|-|TRBJ1-5
CAWSSDSNQPQHF
>TRBV30|13|-|TRBD1|TRBJ1-3
CALDRGDGNTIYF
>TRBV9|19|-|-|TRBJ1-3
CASSVNSWTARASGNTIYF
>TRBV28|18|-|-|TRBJ2-4
CASSSFRGNLRRINIQYF
>TRBV13|12|once|-|TRBJ2-3
CASSLLTDTQYF
>TRBV7-2|15|-|-|TRBJ2-6
CASSGGTTGANVLTF
>TRBV6-5|15|-|TRBD2|TRBJ2-3
CASSYSGGPTDTQYF
>TRBV9|13|-|-|TRBJ2-5
CASSVVLGETQYF
>TRBV5-4|16|few|-|TRBJ2-7
CASSLRGAGVSYEQYF
>TRBV2|14|-|TRBD1|TRBJ1-2
CASSQQGPAYGYTF
>TRBV2|12|-|-|TRBJ2-2
CASRGDTGELFF
>TRBV28|15|-|-|TRBJ1-2
CASRPGGATNYGYTF
>TRBV7-9|12|-|-|TRBJ2-4
CASSSGLGPQYF